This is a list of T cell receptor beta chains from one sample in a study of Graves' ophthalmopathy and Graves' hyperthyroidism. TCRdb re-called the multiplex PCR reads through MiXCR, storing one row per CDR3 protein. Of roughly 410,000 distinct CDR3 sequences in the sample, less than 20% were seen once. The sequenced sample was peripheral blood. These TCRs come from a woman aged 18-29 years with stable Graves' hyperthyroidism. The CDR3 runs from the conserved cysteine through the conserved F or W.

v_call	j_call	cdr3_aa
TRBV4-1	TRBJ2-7	CASSQDLREQYF
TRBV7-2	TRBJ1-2	CASSKEGGRADGYTF
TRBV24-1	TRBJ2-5	CATSDPSTSGEQTQYF
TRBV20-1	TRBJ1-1	CSASFGQGQAEAFF
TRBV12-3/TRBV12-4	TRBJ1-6	CASSALEAPNSPLHF
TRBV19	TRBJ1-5	CASSTPQGYSNQPQHF
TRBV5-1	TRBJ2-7	CASSLRAVSYEQYF
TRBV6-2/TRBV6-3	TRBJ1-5	CASRKGEGQPQHF
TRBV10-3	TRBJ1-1	CAIQKGGNTEAFF
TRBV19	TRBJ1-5	CASTEQGLGNQPQHF
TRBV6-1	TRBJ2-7	CAPPEQYF
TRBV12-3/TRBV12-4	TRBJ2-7	CASSFSGAGQQYF
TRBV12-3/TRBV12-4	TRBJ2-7	CASSLSGLGEQYF
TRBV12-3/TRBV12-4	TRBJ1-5	CASSLEGENQPQHF
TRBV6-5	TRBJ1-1	CASSYSGGYTEAFF
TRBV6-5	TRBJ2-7	CASSYSSSASSYEQYF